Presented here are 7 T cell receptor beta chains from one specimen sequenced in a study of blood T cell repertoires in COVID-19. Measured with immunoSEQ multiplex PCR; TCRdb has only the in-frame clones, and not every one. The sample lists about 270,000 clones; over 75% were seen once. Material: peripheral blood. These receptors all come from a human donor in a cohort sampled during active COVID-19.

This chain uses TRBV19 with TRBJ2-2, with 8 bases that match TRBD2. Germline CDR1 is LNHDA and CDR2 is SQIVND (reference sequence). The CDR3 contains 14 residues. The V segment lost 10 bases and the J segment 2 bases; nucleotides outside the gene matches: 6. The CDR3 protein is CATKLAENTGELFF. CDR3 nucleotide sequence: TGTGCCACCAAACTAGCGGAAAACACCGGGGAGCTGTTTTTT.

The chain joins TRBV27 to TRBJ2-3, with 7 bases aligning to TRBD1. Germline CDR1 reads MNHEY; CDR2 reads SMNVEV (reference sequence). This CDR3 region has 15 residues. J was trimmed by 1 base and V by 5 bases; bases with no gene match: 6. This chain's CDR3 is CASSKGTARTDTQYF. The DNA for the CDR3 is TGTGCCAGCAGTAAAGGGACAGCCCGCACAGATACGCAGTATTTT.

J is TRBJ1-2 and V is TRBV27, with TRBD1 as a possible D gene (6 bases). Trimming removed 2 bases from V and 7 bases from J, with 23 bases in between. The germline CDR1 and CDR2 sequences are MNHEY and SMNVEV (reference sequence). The CDR3 has 17 amino acids. CDR3 coding DNA: TGTGCCAGCAGTTTAATGGGGTCCGGGACATTGACCGCTGGCTACACCTTC. Encoded protein: CASSLMGSGTLTAGYTF.

This chain uses TRBV4-3 with TRBJ2-2; D gene unclear. The CDR3 spans 14 residues. Germline CDR1 reads LGHNA; CDR2 reads YSLEER. Trimming shortened V by 4 bases and J by 8 bases, and 14 bases separated the two germline ends. This CDR3 is CASSLLAAEGELFF. The CDR3 DNA reads TGCGCCAGCAGCCTCCTGGCTGCCGAAGGGGAGCTGTTTTTT.

The chain carries TRBV7-2 and TRBJ1-2, with 9 bases matching TRBD1. This CDR3 has 15 amino acids. CDR1 and CDR2 (germline): SGHTA, FQGNSA. V dropped 5 bases and J dropped 7; count of bases not matched to a gene: 11. Here the CDR3 DNA reads TGTGCCAGCAGCCTCCAACAGGGGGCAATTCTTGGCTACACCTTC. It yields the protein CASSLQQGAILGYTF.

The V call is TRBV6-2 or TRBV6-3, the J call TRBJ2-2; D remains ambiguous. CDR1 and CDR2 (germline): MNHEY, SVGEGT. V lost 0 bases, J lost 8 bases, and 10 bases lay in between. The CDR3 is made up of 14 amino acids. As DNA, the CDR3 is TGTGCCAGCAGTTACTCTGTAAAGCCGGGGGAGCTGTTTTTT. It translates to CASSYSVKPGELFF.

The chain carries TRBV20-1 and TRBJ1-1; D remains unclear. This CDR3 has 14 amino acids. V was clipped by 3 bases and J by 0 bases, with 11 bases between them. Germline CDR1 reads DFQATT; CDR2 reads SNEGSKA (reference sequence). CDR3 nucleotides: TGCAGTGCTAGTCGGGAATCCATGAACACTGAAGCTTTCTTT. Protein: CSASRESMNTEAFF.